Presented here are 32 T cell receptor beta chains from one specimen sequenced in a study of blood T cell repertoires in COVID-19. Clones were sequenced by immunoSEQ multiplex PCR, and TCRdb holds only the in-frame ones, with some missing. The profile covers some 70,000 clones, with roughly 80% appearing a single time and roughly 4.8% taken by the ten largest. The sample comprised peripheral blood. These receptors were obtained from a woman between 55 and 75 years old with acute or convalescent COVID-19.

This chain connects TRBV7-6 to TRBJ1-6, with TRBD1 identical over 7 bases. V was clipped by 5 bases and J by 1 base; unmatched bases: 8. This CDR3 contains 17 residues. Germline-derived CDR1 and CDR2 are SGHVS and FNYEAQ. CDR3 in DNA: TGTGCCAGCAGCCCCCAACAGGGGAAGTCCTATAATTCACCCCTCCACTTT. It encodes CASSPQQGKSYNSPLHF. Supplemented by reference TRBV7-6 and TRBJ1-6, the full variable domain reads GAGVSQSPRYKVTKRGQDVALRCDPISGHVSLYWYRQALGQGPEFLTYFNYEAQQDKSGLPNDRFSAERPEGSISTLTIQRTEQRDSAMYRCASSPQQGKSYNSPLHFGNGTRLTVT.

The chain couples TRBV5-5 to TRBJ1-2; tentatively, D is TRBD1 (5 bases). Trimming took 1 base from V and 8 from J, leaving 15 bases between them. Per germline, CDR1 SGHKS and CDR2 YYEKEE (reference sequence). The CDR3 totals 14 residues. This CDR3 reads CASSLYGSRGGYTF. The CDR3 nucleotides are TGTGCCAGCAGCTTGTATGGGAGCCGGGGGGGCTACACCTTC.

The rearrangement links TRBV24-1 to TRBJ2-3, with a possible D match to TRBD2 (7 bases). V lost 9 bases to trimming and J lost 3 bases, with 12 bases between them. There are 13 residues in the CDR3. Germline V lookup: CDR1 KGHDR, CDR2 SFDVKD. Here the CDR3 DNA reads TGTGCCACCGGCGCGGGGGCGACAGATACGCAGTATTTT. Its protein is CATGAGATDTQYF.

This chain uses TRBV6-4 with TRBJ1-1; D is perhaps TRBD1 (5 bases). CDR3 length equals 13 residues. CDR1 is MRHNA and CDR2 is SNTAGT in the germline V gene. Trimming stripped 4 bases from V and 0 bases from J, with 6 bases between. CDR3 protein: CASSGQMNTEAFF. Written as DNA, the CDR3 is TGTGCCAGCAGTGGACAGATGAACACTGAAGCTTTCTTT.

This clone was seen a few times. The rearrangement joins TRBV7-4 to TRBJ2-1; 8 bases agree with TRBD1. Trimming at V came to 0 bases and at J to 5 bases, leaving 6 bases not matched to a gene. CDR3 size: 16 residues. CDR1 and CDR2 (germline): SGHVT, SQSDAQ. CDR3 in amino acids: CASSLAGTGKHNEQFF. The CDR3 DNA follows: TGTGCCAGCAGCTTAGCCGGGACAGGAAAACACAATGAGCAGTTCTTC.

This clone has only a few counts. DNA of the CDR3: TGCGCCAGCAGCTTGCGGGACAGGGAGGCCAATGAGCAGTTCTTC. This codes for CASSLRDREANEQFF. The chain uses TRBV5-1 and TRBJ2-1, with 9 positions matching TRBD1. This CDR3 region has 15 residues. Trimming took 1 base from V and 6 from J; bases not matched to a gene: 5. From germline, CDR1 is SGHRS and CDR2 YFSETQ.

The chain joins TRBV18 to TRBJ2-4, with D tentatively TRBD2 (7 bases). With 0 bases removed from V and 8 bases from J, the gap between germline ends came to 11 bases. Germline assignment: CDR1 KGHSH and CDR2 LQKENI. This CDR3 comprises 14 residues. CDR3 sequence (DNA): TGTGCCAGCTCACCACCGGGGGGGGCCGACATTCAGTACTTC. Translation gives CASSPPGGADIQYF.

The J gene is TRBJ2-5, the V gene TRBV11-2, with 7 bases lining up with TRBD2. In germline, CDR1 is SGHAT, CDR2 FQNNGV. After removal of 4 bases from V and 5 bases from J, the junction contained 7 bases not matched to a gene. This CDR3 region has 14 residues. The CDR3 spells CASSSPTSRETQYF. The CDR3 DNA reads as TGTGCCAGCAGCTCACCGACTAGCCGGGAGACCCAGTACTTC.

This chain joins TRBV5-5 and TRBJ1-6, with 8 bases identical to TRBD1. Trimming cost V 5 bases and J 8 bases; bases outside gene matches: 6. The CDR3 has 14 residues. Germline V gene sequence: CDR1 SGHKS, CDR2 YYEKEE (reference sequence). The DNA for the CDR3 is TGTGCCAGCAGTCTGACAGGGGTTGATTCACCCCTCCACTTT. Residues: CASSLTGVDSPLHF.

The chain joins TRBV11-2 to TRBJ2-3; D is ambiguous. Deletions cut 4 bases from V and 2 bases from J, with 16 bases between. CDR3 length: 16 amino acids. Per the germline V gene, CDR1 is SGHAT and CDR2 is FQNNGV. The CDR3 sequence is CASSSSLTGYTDTQYF. The CDR3 bases are TGTGCCAGCAGCTCCTCCCTGACTGGGTACACAGATACGCAGTATTTT.

The chain is built from TRBV23-1 and TRBJ2-7; 12 bases fit TRBD1. TRBV23-1 is marked as an open reading frame, function uncertain. V gave up 3 bases and J gave up 6 bases; unmatched junction bases: 12. The CDR3 is 17 amino acids. The CDR3 region has the DNA TGCGCCAGCAGTCAGGGGGAGCCGGGACAGGGGGCACGCGAGCAGTACTTC. This encodes CASSQGEPGQGAREQYF.

V gene TRBV5-5 combines with J gene TRBJ1-1, with TRBD1 matching 7 bases. Germline values: CDR1 SGHKS, CDR2 YYEKEE (reference sequence). J lost 11 bases, V lost 5 bases, and 21 bases had no gene match. The CDR3 is made up of 16 amino acids. CDR3 sequence reads: CASSRQGDSGLGTAFF. The DNA of the CDR3 is TGTGCCAGCAGTAGGCAGGGGGATTCGGGTTTGGGTACGGCTTTCTTT.

V gene TRBV13 combines with J gene TRBJ2-1, with 7 bases matching TRBD1. The V gene's germline CDR1 is PRHDT and CDR2 FYEKMQ (reference sequence). The CDR3 spans 14 residues. Trimming at V came to 2 bases and at J to 3 bases, leaving 1 base not matched to a gene. The CDR3 reads CASSLWDSYNEQFF. The CDR3, as DNA: TGTGCCAGCAGCTTATGGGACAGCTACAATGAGCAGTTCTTC.

This chain joins TRBV4-2 and TRBJ2-7, with 7 bases identical to TRBD1. There are 15 residues in the CDR3. With 4 bases clipped from V and 7 bases from J, the junction kept 13 bases outside the gene matches. Germline assignment: CDR1 LGHNA and CDR2 YNFKEQ. DNA of the CDR3: TGTGCCAGCAGCCCCTCTACGACAGGGTCGGGGGAGCAGTACTTC. Encoded protein: CASSPSTTGSGEQYF.

The V and J genes are TRBV10-3 and TRBJ1-1; the match to TRBD1 covers 9 bases. The germline gives CDR1 ENHRY, CDR2 SYGVKD. The CDR3 is 15 amino acids. Trimming removed 6 bases from V and 0 bases from J; junction bases left unmatched: 5. For the CDR3, the DNA is TGTGCCATCAGGGAACAGGGGGCGGTGAACACTGAAGCTTTCTTT. Amino acids: CAIREQGAVNTEAFF.

The chain has TRBV9 and TRBJ2-1; D is perhaps TRBD2 (7 bases). This CDR3 contains 15 residues. CDR1 is SGDLS and CDR2 is YYNGEE in the germline V gene. V lost 4 bases, J lost 8 bases, and 19 bases lay in between. The CDR3: CASSFYSGGGDEQFF. The CDR3 DNA is TGTGCCAGCAGCTTTTACTCCGGAGGGGGGGATGAGCAGTTCTTC.

The chain carries TRBV2 and TRBJ1-5, with a possible D match to TRBD1 (6 bases). This CDR3 comprises 15 residues. Trimming pared 8 bases from V and 3 bases from J, leaving 17 bases between. Germline V gene data show CDR1 as SNHLY and CDR2 as FYNNEI. The CDR3 region is CASGGMTGHNQPQHF. For the CDR3, the DNA is TGTGCCAGCGGTGGAATGACAGGACACAATCAGCCCCAGCATTTT. Based on the CDR3 plus reference TRBV2 and TRBJ1-5, the full variable domain is EPEVTQTPSHQVTQMGQEVILRCVPISNHLYFYWYRQILGQKVEFLVSFYNNEISEKSEIFDDQFSVERPDGSNFTLKIRSTKLEDSAMYFCASGGMTGHNQPQHFGDGTRLSIL.

The chain uses TRBV9 and TRBJ2-3, with a weak D call TRBD1 (6 bases). The CDR3 is 13 amino acids. The germline gives CDR1 SGDLS, CDR2 YYNGEE. Trimming shortened V by 3 bases and J by 4 bases, and 9 bases separated the two germline ends. The CDR3 loop reads CASSETGSDTQYF. The CDR3 DNA follows: TGTGCCAGCAGCGAAACAGGGTCAGATACGCAGTATTTT.

The CDR3 coding sequence is TGTGCCAGCAGCCGGACAGGGACAATCACTGAAGCTTTCTTT. It specifies CASSRTGTITEAFF. The rearrangement links TRBV5-8 to TRBJ1-1; the match to TRBD1 covers 8 bases. The CDR3 runs to 14 residues. The ends lost 4 bases at V and 4 bases at J; junction bases unmatched: 6. CDR1 is SGHTS and CDR2 is YDEGEE in the germline V gene. The full variable domain, completed using reference TRBV5-8 and TRBJ1-1, is EAGVTQSPTHLIKTRGQQATLRCSPISGHTSVYWYQQALGLGLQFLLWYDEGEERNRGNFPPRFSGRQFPNYSSELNVNALELEDSALYLCASSRTGTITEAFFGQGTRLTVV.

The chain has TRBV7-2 and TRBJ1-6; 8 bases align to TRBD1. The ends lost 6 bases at V and 9 bases at J; junction bases unmatched: 7. CDR3 size: 14 residues. Germline V gives CDR1 SGHTA, CDR2 FQGNSA. This CDR3 is CASRKGQGGSPLHF. The CDR3 region has the DNA TGTGCCAGCAGGAAAGGACAGGGTGGTTCACCCCTCCACTTT.

The chain carries TRBV12-3 or TRBV12-4 and TRBJ1-2, with a possible D match to TRBD1 (6 bases). CDR3 length equals 12 residues. With 5 bases removed from V and 5 bases from J, the gap between germline ends came to 9 bases. The CDR3 bases are TGTGCCAGCAGTGGAGGACAGTATGGCTACACCTTC. Translating gives CASSGGQYGYTF.

The chain joins TRBV19 to TRBJ1-2; 7 bases match TRBD1. CDR1 and CDR2 (germline): LNHDA, SQIVND (reference sequence). The V gene end was trimmed by 4 bases and the J gene end by 5 bases; junction bases not matched to a gene: 7. The CDR3 runs to 14 residues. The CDR3 DNA sequence: TGTGCCAGTAGTAGGGGACAGCGTAATTATGGCTACACCTTC. Protein sequence: CASSRGQRNYGYTF.

The gene calls are TRBV6-1 and TRBJ1-1; D is perhaps TRBD1 (6 bases). V lost 1 base to trimming and J lost 6 bases, with 15 bases between them. The length of the CDR3 is 15 residues. CDR1 and CDR2 from the germline V gene are MNHNS and SASEGT. In nucleotides, the CDR3 is TGTGCCAGCAGTGAAGAAGGCGACAGGTGGGCTGAAGCTTTCTTT. It codes for CASSEEGDRWAEAFF.

The genes are TRBV5-1 and TRBJ1-1, with D hard to call. Looked up from germline, CDR1 is SGHRS and CDR2 is YFSETQ. The CDR3 loop spans 15 amino acids. The germline V and J ends were trimmed by 3 bases and 1 base, with 13 bases remaining between them. CDR3 in amino acids: CASSSRGESNTEAFF. The CDR3 DNA is TGCGCCAGCAGCTCGCGGGGTGAGTCGAACACTGAAGCTTTCTTT.

This clone was recorded once. The J gene is TRBJ2-3, the V gene TRBV4-1, with 10 bases aligning to TRBD2. Germline-derived CDR1 and CDR2 are MGHRA and YSYEKL. V trimming: 5 bases; J trimming: 2 bases; junction bases outside the gene matches: 7. The CDR3 has 16 amino acids. CDR3 nucleotide sequence: TGCGCCAGCAGCGCCTCTAGCGGGGGTATCACAGATACGCAGTATTTT. Its translation is CASSASSGGITDTQYF.

The chain couples TRBV9 to TRBJ2-7; 7 bases match TRBD2. Germline CDR1 and CDR2: SGDLS and YYNGEE. The CDR3 covers 17 residues. Trimming cost V 0 bases and J 2 bases; bases outside gene matches: 11. The CDR3, as DNA: TGTGCCAGCAGCGTAGATGCGGGCGGACTAGGGACCTACGAGCAGTACTTC. Translation gives CASSVDAGGLGTYEQYF. Supplemented by reference TRBV9 and TRBJ2-7, the full variable domain reads DSGVTQTPKHLITATGQRVTLRCSPRSGDLSVYWYQQSLDQGLQFLIQYYNGEERAKGNILERFSAQQFPDLHSELNLSSLELGDSALYFCASSVDAGGLGTYEQYFGPGTRLTVT.

V and J are TRBV6-2 or TRBV6-3 and TRBJ1-1, with D possibly matching TRBD1 (5 bases). V was cut by 2 bases and J by 1 base, with 5 bases left in between. Germline V lookup: CDR1 MNHEY, CDR2 SVGEGT. The CDR3 length is 13 residues. The CDR3 here is CASSYTGNTEAFF. CDR3 coding DNA: TGTGCCAGCAGTTACACAGGGAACACTGAAGCTTTCTTT.

The chain couples TRBV7-9 to TRBJ2-5, with D possibly being TRBD2 (5 bases). Trimming removed 6 bases at V and 5 bases at J, with 10 bases between. CDR3 length: 12 amino acids. In germline, CDR1 is SEHNR, CDR2 FQNEAQ (reference sequence). CDR3 residues: CASSYSGETQYF. CDR3 coding DNA: TGTGCCAGCAGTTACTCGGGGGAGACCCAGTACTTC.

This chain joins TRBV29-1 and TRBJ1-2, with D unresolved. The CDR3 is 13 amino acids. Germline lookup yields CDR1 SQVTM and CDR2 ANQGSEA. The germline V and J ends were trimmed by 5 bases and 0 bases, with 10 bases remaining between them. DNA of the CDR3: TGCAGCGTTCTAGAAAGATCTAACTATGGCTACACCTTC. Translating gives CSVLERSNYGYTF.

This clone was seen more than once but under ten times. V and J are TRBV5-1 and TRBJ2-1, with D hard to call. V was shortened by 0 bases and J by 1 base, with 8 bases between the two germline ends. Germline CDR1 SGHRS, CDR2 YFSETQ. The CDR3 sequence is 15 residues long. The CDR3 DNA sequence: TGCGCCAGCAGCTTGGTCTCAGCGTCCTACAATGAGCAGTTCTTC. Its protein product is CASSLVSASYNEQFF.

The CDR3 reads CASSLGLVGQGSEQYF. CDR3 bases: TGTGCCAGCAGCTTGGGCTTAGTAGGACAGGGTAGCGAGCAGTACTTC. The chain carries TRBV5-4 and TRBJ2-7, with 8 bases identical to TRBD1. The CDR3 has 16 amino acids. Germline loops: CDR1 SGHNT, CDR2 YYREEE (reference sequence). Trimming at V came to 0 bases and at J to 6 bases, leaving 11 bases not matched to a gene. Combining the CDR3 with reference TRBV5-4 and TRBJ2-7 gives the whole variable domain ETGVTQSPTHLIKTRGQQVTLRCSSQSGHNTVSWYQQALGQGPQFIFQYYREEENGRGNFPPRFSGLQFPNYSSELNVNALELDDSALYLCASSLGLVGQGSEQYFGPGTRLTVT.

The chain combines TRBV29-1 with TRBJ1-2; weak D call: TRBD1 (5 bases). The V and J ends lost 5 bases and 4 bases respectively, with 8 bases between them. The CDR3 has 11 residues. Germline CDR1 and CDR2: SQVTM and ANQGSEA. The CDR3 DNA sequence: TGCAGCGTTAACGGGGGCTATGGCTACACCTTC. This gives the protein CSVNGGYGYTF.